This T cell receptor (beta chain) is from a study of T cell responses to AZD1222 COVID-19 vaccine. On the study more broadly: Pooled together were second doses at about 4 or about 12 weeks.

Sequencing was performed with immunoSEQ multiplex PCR; in TCRdb, only in-frame clones are kept and a portion is missing. The sample lists around 100,000 clones, around 83% occurring once. The study's findings and limits: Repertoires were obtained solely post-peak T cell response. Among the donors, most were white British and more were female, and clonal diversity was possibly underestimated.

On this clone: Its antigen is undetermined.

The CDR3 covers 15 residues. Germline V lookup: CDR1 MDHEN, CDR2 SYDVKM. V lost 8 bases, J lost 12 bases, and 13 bases stayed unmatched. This sample comprised peripheral blood, obtained on day 0 of AZD1222 vaccination. The sequence came from an adult in good health. The chain combines TRBV28 with TRBJ2-1, with 13 bases aligning to TRBD2. The DNA of the CDR3 is TGTGCCAGCTGCCGACCCGGGACTAGCGGGAAGGGGCAGTTCTTC. This sequence encodes CASCRPGTSGKGQFF.